A selection of T cell receptor beta chains follows, all from one sample in a study of CD8+CD57+ T cells in acquired aplastic anemia. TCRdb reprocessed the reads via MiXCR and lists one record per CDR3 protein. The sample holds under 350,000 distinct CDR3 sequences; 50% to 70% are singletons and the top ten take roughly 8%. The sample taken for sequencing was sorted CD4+, CD8+, or CD8+CD57+ T cells (not recorded which) from PBMCs. The receptor set was obtained from a human donor with severe aplastic anemia or a healthy control (not recorded which). CDR3s include the opening cysteine and the closing phenylalanine or tryptophan. Each record gives: D gene, V gene, clone size, J gene, CDR3 protein, CDR3 DNA. D genes are given only for firm matches. Clone size is not always given. Where it is, it says once, few, many or a class for expanded clones.

d_call: NA
v_call: TRBV19
clone_size: few
j_call: TRBJ1-6
cdr3_aa: CASSIQYAPLHF
cdr3_nt: TGTGCCAGTAGTATACAGTACGCACCCCTCCACTTT

d_call: TRBD1
v_call: TRBV19
clone_size: NA
j_call: TRBJ1-6
cdr3_aa: CASSTRTGAANSPLHF
cdr3_nt: TGTGCCAGTAGTACCCGGACAGGGGCGGCTAATTCACCCCTCCACTTT

d_call: TRBD2
v_call: TRBV10-3
clone_size: few
j_call: TRBJ2-3
cdr3_aa: CAISPGLVIDTQYF
cdr3_nt: TGTGCCATCAGTCCGGGACTAGTAATAGATACGCAGTATTTT

d_call: NA
v_call: TRBV5-1
clone_size: NA
j_call: TRBJ2-7
cdr3_aa: CASSLLEGGSYEQYF
cdr3_nt: TGCGCCAGCAGCTTGTTGGAGGGAGGATCCTACGAGCAGTACTTC

d_call: NA
v_call: TRBV14
clone_size: many
j_call: TRBJ2-2
cdr3_aa: CASSQDIVGELFF
cdr3_nt: TGTGCCAGCAGCCAAGACATTGTGGGGGAGCTGTTTTTT

d_call: NA
v_call: TRBV5-1
clone_size: many
j_call: TRBJ2-5
cdr3_aa: CASSPPTSSSYGETQYF
cdr3_nt: TGCGCCAGCAGCCCCCCGACTAGTTCGTCGTACGGGGAGACCCAGTACTTC

d_call: TRBD1
v_call: TRBV24-1
clone_size: NA
j_call: TRBJ1-4
cdr3_aa: CATGQGANGKLFF
cdr3_nt: TGTGCCACCGGACAGGGGGCGAACGGAAAACTGTTTTTT

d_call: NA
v_call: TRBV10-2
clone_size: NA
j_call: TRBJ2-1
cdr3_aa: CASSDWQSSYNEQFF
cdr3_nt: TGCGCCAGCAGTGATTGGCAGAGCTCCTACAATGAGCAGTTCTTC

d_call: NA
v_call: TRBV14
clone_size: many
j_call: TRBJ1-1
cdr3_aa: CASSPTGRGAEAFF
cdr3_nt: TGTGCCAGCAGCCCAACGGGACGAGGCGCTGAAGCTTTCTTT

d_call: TRBD1
v_call: TRBV24-1
clone_size: few
j_call: TRBJ1-5
cdr3_aa: CATAGQSFNQPQHF
cdr3_nt: TGTGCCACCGCGGGACAGAGCTTCAATCAGCCCCAGCATTTT

d_call: NA
v_call: TRBV5-4
clone_size: NA
j_call: TRBJ1-3
cdr3_aa: CASSRGLGNTIYF
cdr3_nt: TGTGCCAGCAGTCGGGGCTTGGGAAACACCATATATTTT

d_call: NA
v_call: TRBV18
clone_size: NA
j_call: TRBJ1-1
cdr3_aa: CASSPRTSNTEAFF
cdr3_nt: TGTGCCAGCTCACCGCGGACCTCGAACACTGAAGCTTTCTTT

d_call: NA
v_call: TRBV7-2
clone_size: NA
j_call: TRBJ1-2
cdr3_aa: CASSGRGGGSPGNTF
cdr3_nt: TGTGCCAGCAGCGGAAGAGGGGGGGGCTCCCCTGGAAACACCTTC

d_call: NA
v_call: TRBV20-1
clone_size: NA
j_call: TRBJ2-1
cdr3_aa: CSAYVREHNEQFF
cdr3_nt: TGCAGTGCCTATGTGAGGGAACACAATGAGCAGTTCTTC